The rows below give T cell receptor beta chains drawn from one sample of a study of regulatory T cells in long-lasting Graves disease. One entry per CDR3 protein results from TCRdb running MiXCR on the multiplex PCR reads. Of some 250,000 distinct CDR3 sequences listed, 15% to 20% are singletons. The sample was also reused in another study, on T cells in Graves' hyperthyroidism and ophthalmopathy.

This material consisted of peripheral blood mononuclear cells (PBMCs), taken at new diagnosis, from a patient treated with antithyroid drugs. These receptors all come from a woman aged 25 to 39 with Graves disease. The conserved cysteine and the conserved F or W are not part of the CDR3 here. The size of a clone is reported for some rows only, either as once, few or many, or as a class for expanded clones.

abundance: many; j_gene: TRBJ1-3; v_gene: TRBV7-8; CDR3aa: ASSSSWDAGNTIY
abundance: many; j_gene: TRBJ1-2; v_gene: TRBV7-2; CDR3aa: ASSLTRRGEDGYT
abundance: many; j_gene: TRBJ1-1; v_gene: TRBV5-1; CDR3aa: ASSLAGQGANTEAF
abundance: many; j_gene: TRBJ1-1; v_gene: TRBV5-1; CDR3aa: ASSTSGQTSTEAF
abundance: many; j_gene: TRBJ1-3; v_gene: TRBV3-1; CDR3aa: ASSQEATGNTIY
abundance: many; j_gene: TRBJ2-3; v_gene: TRBV2; CDR3aa: ASSTTQGDTQY
abundance: many; j_gene: TRBJ1-1; v_gene: TRBV6-1; CDR3aa: ASSFGGGRGTEAF
abundance: many; j_gene: TRBJ2-7; v_gene: TRBV6-1; CDR3aa: ASSPSSLHYEQY
abundance: many; j_gene: TRBJ1-1; v_gene: TRBV5-1; CDR3aa: ASSYRRAGLDTEAF
abundance: few; j_gene: TRBJ2-7; v_gene: TRBV4-2; CDR3aa: ASSQSAGTGTYEQY
abundance: many; j_gene: TRBJ2-1; v_gene: TRBV2; CDR3aa: ASSEWGENEQF
abundance: -; j_gene: TRBJ2-7; v_gene: TRBV7-9; CDR3aa: ASSLAGGDEQY
abundance: many; j_gene: TRBJ2-7; v_gene: TRBV20-1; CDR3aa: SARGVTSVEQY
abundance: many; j_gene: TRBJ1-2; v_gene: TRBV12-3/TRBV12-4; CDR3aa: ATSPGYGYT
abundance: many; j_gene: TRBJ1-1; v_gene: TRBV20-1; CDR3aa: SVLRNTEAF
abundance: -; j_gene: TRBJ2-7; v_gene: TRBV28; CDR3aa: ASSPGPEGSYEQY
abundance: many; j_gene: TRBJ2-5; v_gene: TRBV12-3/TRBV12-4; CDR3aa: ASRPGLAETQY
abundance: many; j_gene: TRBJ1-2; v_gene: TRBV10-1; CDR3aa: ASSEFGTFGYT
abundance: many; j_gene: TRBJ1-1; v_gene: TRBV20-1; CDR3aa: SARVQSGDTEAF
abundance: many; j_gene: TRBJ2-3; v_gene: TRBV20-1; CDR3aa: SLGGSTDTQY
abundance: many; j_gene: TRBJ2-3; v_gene: TRBV18; CDR3aa: ASSRLAVAVSTDTQY
abundance: many; j_gene: TRBJ1-5; v_gene: TRBV2; CDR3aa: ASSERTKGNQPQH
abundance: -; j_gene: TRBJ2-3; v_gene: TRBV6-2/TRBV6-3; CDR3aa: ASIRGQGRGDTQY
abundance: many; j_gene: TRBJ2-5; v_gene: TRBV2; CDR3aa: ASSLGPHQTQY
abundance: many; j_gene: TRBJ2-1; v_gene: TRBV20-1; CDR3aa: SARRSGGYNEQF
abundance: many; j_gene: TRBJ2-1; v_gene: TRBV20-1; CDR3aa: SARNLAGDHEQF
abundance: -; j_gene: TRBJ1-5; v_gene: TRBV12-3/TRBV12-4; CDR3aa: ASSFLRAGGARQPQH
abundance: many; j_gene: TRBJ1-5; v_gene: TRBV5-1; CDR3aa: ASSAGSVNQPQH
abundance: many; j_gene: TRBJ1-2; v_gene: TRBV12-5; CDR3aa: ASGFSQGGGHYGYT
abundance: few; j_gene: TRBJ1-4; v_gene: TRBV20-1; CDR3aa: SASSGGKWELF
abundance: many; j_gene: TRBJ2-3; v_gene: TRBV6-1; CDR3aa: ASSRIPVGATDTQY
abundance: many; j_gene: TRBJ1-2; v_gene: TRBV12-3/TRBV12-4; CDR3aa: ASSQDRVEGYT
abundance: many; j_gene: TRBJ2-2; v_gene: TRBV14; CDR3aa: ASSPRDRAPTINTGELF
abundance: many; j_gene: TRBJ1-1; v_gene: TRBV7-2; CDR3aa: ASSLPGVNTEAF
abundance: many; j_gene: TRBJ1-2; v_gene: TRBV2; CDR3aa: ASKGTGSYT
abundance: many; j_gene: TRBJ1-6; v_gene: TRBV9; CDR3aa: ASSVGGGYNSPLH
abundance: few; j_gene: TRBJ2-1; v_gene: TRBV4-1; CDR3aa: ASSRQDRGFHEQF
abundance: few; j_gene: TRBJ1-2; v_gene: TRBV6-1; CDR3aa: ATAWGTGYGYT
abundance: many; j_gene: TRBJ2-1; v_gene: TRBV6-5; CDR3aa: ASSYSGTGGYEQF
abundance: many; j_gene: TRBJ1-5; v_gene: TRBV20-1; CDR3aa: SASGTDSNQPQH
abundance: -; j_gene: TRBJ2-7; v_gene: TRBV19; CDR3aa: ASSIVGTGLREQY
abundance: many; j_gene: TRBJ2-2; v_gene: TRBV3-1; CDR3aa: ASSQGGRTGPNTGELF
abundance: -; j_gene: TRBJ1-2; v_gene: TRBV20-1; CDR3aa: SATPDRGDGYT
abundance: many; j_gene: TRBJ1-5; v_gene: TRBV2; CDR3aa: ASSQANQPQH
abundance: -; j_gene: TRBJ2-3; v_gene: TRBV7-3; CDR3aa: ASSLGVAGAGTDTQY
abundance: many; j_gene: TRBJ2-5; v_gene: TRBV2; CDR3aa: ASSPTSVGETQY
abundance: many; j_gene: TRBJ1-1; v_gene: TRBV7-2; CDR3aa: ASSPPPIKNTEAF
abundance: -; j_gene: -; v_gene: TRBV20-1; CDR3aa: SASRLAGGDQETQY